The text below deals with one T cell receptor beta chain. These data belong to a study of blood T cell repertoires in COVID-19. Overall study context: Whether acute or convalescent, the COVID-19 samples came from the United States, Italy and Spain.

Authors' data handling: Estimates of nucleated cell counts were drawn from the amplification of reference gene primers. Only in-frame clones appear in the TCRdb table, and some are missing; sequencing was by immunoSEQ multiplex PCR. The V and J calls and clone size come from that table; D and trimming were worked out from the DNA. The sample lists fewer than 200,000 clones, 80% to 90% occurring once. V lost 3 bases to trimming and J lost 4 bases; unmatched junction nucleotides: 15. From germline, CDR1 is SEHNR and CDR2 FQNEAQ (reference sequence). This CDR3 is built from 18 residues. This sequence was found in a man between 35 and 55 years old who had recovered from COVID-19. Sequencing used peripheral blood. The chain combines TRBV7-9 with TRBJ2-7; 10 bases are shared with TRBD2. The CDR3 DNA sequence: TGTGCCAGCAGCTTCGGACTAGCGGACCTCATCTTCACTTACGAGCAGTACTTC. Translated, it gives CASSFGLADLIFTYEQYF. The entire variable domain, with the rest obtained from reference TRBV7-9 and TRBJ2-7, is as follows: DTGVSQNPRHKITKRGQNVTFRCDPISEHNRLYWYRQTLGQGPEFLTYFQNEAQLEKSRLLSDRFSAERPKGSFSTLEIQRTEQGDSAMYLCASSFGLADLIFTYEQYFGPGTRLTVT.